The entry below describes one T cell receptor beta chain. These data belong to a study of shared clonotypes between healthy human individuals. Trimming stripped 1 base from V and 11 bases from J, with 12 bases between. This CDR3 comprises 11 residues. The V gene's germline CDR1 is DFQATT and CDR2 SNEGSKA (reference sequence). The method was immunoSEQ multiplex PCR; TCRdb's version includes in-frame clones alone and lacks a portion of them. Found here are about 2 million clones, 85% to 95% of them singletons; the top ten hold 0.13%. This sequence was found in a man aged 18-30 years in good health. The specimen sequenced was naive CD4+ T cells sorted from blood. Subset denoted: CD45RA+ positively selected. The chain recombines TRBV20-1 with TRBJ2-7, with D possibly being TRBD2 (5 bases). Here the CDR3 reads CSARVVELEYF. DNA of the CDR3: TGCAGTGCTAGAGTCGTGGAACTAGAGTACTTC.